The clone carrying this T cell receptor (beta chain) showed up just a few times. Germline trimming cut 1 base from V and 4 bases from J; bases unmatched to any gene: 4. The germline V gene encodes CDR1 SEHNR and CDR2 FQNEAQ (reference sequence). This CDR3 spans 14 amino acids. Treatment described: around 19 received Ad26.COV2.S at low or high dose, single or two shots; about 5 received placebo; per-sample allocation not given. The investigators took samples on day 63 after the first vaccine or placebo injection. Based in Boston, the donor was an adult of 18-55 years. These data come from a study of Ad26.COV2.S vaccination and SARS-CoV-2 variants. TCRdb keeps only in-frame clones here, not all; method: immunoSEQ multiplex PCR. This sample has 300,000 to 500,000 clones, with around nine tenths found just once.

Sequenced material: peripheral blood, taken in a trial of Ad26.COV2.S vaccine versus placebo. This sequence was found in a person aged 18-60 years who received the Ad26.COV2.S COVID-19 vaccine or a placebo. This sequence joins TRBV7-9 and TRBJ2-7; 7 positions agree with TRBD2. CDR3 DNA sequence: TGTGCCAGCAGCTTAGGGGCTAGCGGTTACGAGCAGTACTTC. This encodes CASSLGASGYEQYF.